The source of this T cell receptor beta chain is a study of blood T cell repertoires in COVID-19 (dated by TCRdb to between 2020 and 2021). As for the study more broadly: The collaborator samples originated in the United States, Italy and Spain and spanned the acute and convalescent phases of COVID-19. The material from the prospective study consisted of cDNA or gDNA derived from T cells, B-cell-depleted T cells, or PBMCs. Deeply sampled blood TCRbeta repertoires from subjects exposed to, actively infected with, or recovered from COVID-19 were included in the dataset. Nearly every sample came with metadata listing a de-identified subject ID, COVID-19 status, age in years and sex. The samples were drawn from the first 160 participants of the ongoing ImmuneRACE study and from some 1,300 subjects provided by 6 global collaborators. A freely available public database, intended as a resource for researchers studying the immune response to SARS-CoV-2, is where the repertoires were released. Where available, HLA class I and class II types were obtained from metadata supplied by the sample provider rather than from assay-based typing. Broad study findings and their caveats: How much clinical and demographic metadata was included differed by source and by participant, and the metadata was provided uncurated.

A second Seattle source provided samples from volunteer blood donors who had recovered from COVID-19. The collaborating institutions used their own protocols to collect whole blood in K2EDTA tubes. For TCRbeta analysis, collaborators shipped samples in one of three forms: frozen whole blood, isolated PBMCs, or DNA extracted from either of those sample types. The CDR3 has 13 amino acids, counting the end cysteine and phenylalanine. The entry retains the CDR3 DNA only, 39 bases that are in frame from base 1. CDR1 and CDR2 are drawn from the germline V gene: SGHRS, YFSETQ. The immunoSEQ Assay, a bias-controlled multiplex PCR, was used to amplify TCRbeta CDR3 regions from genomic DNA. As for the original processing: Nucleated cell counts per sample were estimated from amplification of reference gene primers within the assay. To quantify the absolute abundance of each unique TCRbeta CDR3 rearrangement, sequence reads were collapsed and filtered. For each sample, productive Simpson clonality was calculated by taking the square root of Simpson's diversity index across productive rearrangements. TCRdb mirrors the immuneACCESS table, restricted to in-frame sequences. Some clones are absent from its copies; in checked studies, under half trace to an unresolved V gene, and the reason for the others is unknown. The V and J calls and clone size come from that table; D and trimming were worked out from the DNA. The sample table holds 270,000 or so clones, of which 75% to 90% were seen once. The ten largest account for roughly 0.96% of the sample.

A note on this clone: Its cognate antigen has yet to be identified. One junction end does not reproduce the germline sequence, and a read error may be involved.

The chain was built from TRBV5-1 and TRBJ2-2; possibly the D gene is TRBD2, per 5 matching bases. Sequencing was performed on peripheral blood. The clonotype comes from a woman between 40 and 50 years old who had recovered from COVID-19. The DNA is TGCGCCAGCAGCGGGGAGAACCCCGGGGAGCTGTTTTTT. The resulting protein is CASSGENPGELFF.